This record concerns one T cell receptor (beta chain) sequence. The entry originates in a study of cytomegalovirus exposure and HLA in healthy donors. The study ran its PCR with 60 Vbeta and 13 Jbeta primers. Profiling relied on immunoSEQ multiplex PCR, and the TCRdb table lists in-frame clones only, not all of them. The table lists 90,000 to 120,000 clones, approximately 78% of them singletons. Germline lookup yields CDR1 LNHNV and CDR2 YYDKDF (reference sequence). The germline V and J ends were trimmed by 1 base and 3 bases, with 13 bases remaining between them. The CDR3 has 16 amino acids. The chain has TRBV15 and TRBJ2-1, with a tentative D call TRBD2 (6 bases). Specimen: PBMCs. This receptor was taken from a woman in her forties in good health and CMV-seronegative. CDR3 DNA sequence: TGTGCCACCAGCAGAGCCTTAACGGGAGTCTACAATGAGCAGTTCTTC. Protein sequence: CATSRALTGVYNEQFF.